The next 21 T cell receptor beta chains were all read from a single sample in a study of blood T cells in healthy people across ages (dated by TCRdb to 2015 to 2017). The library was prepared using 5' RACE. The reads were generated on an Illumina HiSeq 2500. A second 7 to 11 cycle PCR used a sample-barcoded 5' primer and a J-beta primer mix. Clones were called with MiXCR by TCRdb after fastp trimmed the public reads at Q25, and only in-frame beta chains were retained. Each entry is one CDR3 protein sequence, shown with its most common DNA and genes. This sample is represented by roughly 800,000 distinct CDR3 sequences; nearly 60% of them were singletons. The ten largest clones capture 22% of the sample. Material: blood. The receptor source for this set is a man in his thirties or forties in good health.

This chain's CDR3 is CASSTNNRGLDTQYF. The DNA for the CDR3 is TGTGCCAGCAGCACCAATAACAGGGGGCTTGATACGCAGTATTTT. V usage is TRBV7-9 and J usage is TRBJ2-3; 9 positions agree with TRBD1. This CDR3 spans 15 amino acids. J was trimmed by 6 bases and V by 5 bases; bases with no gene match: 9. In germline, CDR1 is SEHNR, CDR2 FQNEAQ (reference sequence). Filled out from reference TRBV7-9 and TRBJ2-3, the complete variable domain reads DTGVSQNPRHKITKRGQNVTFRCDPISEHNRLYWYRQTLGQGPEFLTYFQNEAQLEKSRLLSDRFSAERPKGSFSTLEIQRTEQGDSAMYLCASSTNNRGLDTQYFGPGTRLTVL.

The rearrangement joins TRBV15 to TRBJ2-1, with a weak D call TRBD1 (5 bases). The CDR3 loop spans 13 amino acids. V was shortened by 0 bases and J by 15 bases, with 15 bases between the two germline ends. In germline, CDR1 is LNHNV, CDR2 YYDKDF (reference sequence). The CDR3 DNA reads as TGTGCCACCAGCAGAGATCGGCAGGGTCGGGCGTTCTTC. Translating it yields CATSRDRQGRAFF.

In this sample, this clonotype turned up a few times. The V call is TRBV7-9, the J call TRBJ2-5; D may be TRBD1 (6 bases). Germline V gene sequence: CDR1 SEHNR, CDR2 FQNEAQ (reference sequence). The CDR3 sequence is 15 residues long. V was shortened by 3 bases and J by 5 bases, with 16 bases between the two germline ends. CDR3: CASSFPTGPKETQYF. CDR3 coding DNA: TGTGCCAGCAGCTTCCCGACAGGACCCAAGGAGACCCAGTACTTC.

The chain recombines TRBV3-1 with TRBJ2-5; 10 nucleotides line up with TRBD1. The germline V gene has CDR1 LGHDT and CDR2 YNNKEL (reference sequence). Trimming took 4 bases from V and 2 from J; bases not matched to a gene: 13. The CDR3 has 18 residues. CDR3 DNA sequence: TGTGCCAGCAGCCCCCGGGACAGGGGTACGCGAAGACAAGAGACCCAGTACTTC. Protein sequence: CASSPRDRGTRRQETQYF.

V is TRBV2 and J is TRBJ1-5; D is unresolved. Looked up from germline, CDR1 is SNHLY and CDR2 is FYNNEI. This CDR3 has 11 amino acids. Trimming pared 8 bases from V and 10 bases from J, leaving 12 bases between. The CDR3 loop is CASPLGGPQHF. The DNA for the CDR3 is TGTGCCAGCCCACTAGGCGGCCCCCAGCATTTT.

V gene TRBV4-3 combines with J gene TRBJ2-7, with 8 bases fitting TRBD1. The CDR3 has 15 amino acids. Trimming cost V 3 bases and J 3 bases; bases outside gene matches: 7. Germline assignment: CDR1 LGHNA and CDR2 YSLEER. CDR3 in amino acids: CASSQGWTGYYEQYF. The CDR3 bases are TGCGCCAGCAGCCAGGGCTGGACAGGGTACTACGAGCAGTACTTC.

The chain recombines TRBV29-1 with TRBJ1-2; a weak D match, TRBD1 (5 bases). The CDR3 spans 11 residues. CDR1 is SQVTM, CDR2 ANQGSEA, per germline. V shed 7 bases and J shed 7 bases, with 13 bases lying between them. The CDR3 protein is CSGGVQSGYTF. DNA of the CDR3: TGCAGCGGGGGGGTCCAGAGTGGCTACACCTTC.

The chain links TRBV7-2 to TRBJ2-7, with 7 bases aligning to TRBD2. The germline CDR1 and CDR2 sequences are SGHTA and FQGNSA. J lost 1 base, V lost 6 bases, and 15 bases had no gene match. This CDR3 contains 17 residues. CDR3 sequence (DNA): TGTGCCAGCAGTTTCAAAGGGGCGGGAGATGGTTCCTACGAGCAGTACTTC. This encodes CASSFKGAGDGSYEQYF.

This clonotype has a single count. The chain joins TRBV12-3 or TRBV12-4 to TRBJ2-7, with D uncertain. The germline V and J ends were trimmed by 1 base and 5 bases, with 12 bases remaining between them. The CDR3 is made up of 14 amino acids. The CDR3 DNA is TGTGCCAGCAGTTTAGGGGCAGATGGGGACGAGCAGTACTTC. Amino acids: CASSLGADGDEQYF.

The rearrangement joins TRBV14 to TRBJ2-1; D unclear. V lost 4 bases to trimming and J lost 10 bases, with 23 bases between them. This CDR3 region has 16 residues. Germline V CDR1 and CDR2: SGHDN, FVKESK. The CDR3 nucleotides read TGTGCCAGCAGCCCAAAAGAGGCTTTAAGAAGCTTGGAGCAGTTCTTC. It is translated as CASSPKEALRSLEQFF.

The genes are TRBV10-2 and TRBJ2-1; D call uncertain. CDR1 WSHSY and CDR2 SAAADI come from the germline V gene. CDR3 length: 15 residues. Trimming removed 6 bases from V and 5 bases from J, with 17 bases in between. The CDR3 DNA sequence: TGCGCCAGCAGCCGACGTATCTTCAACGACAATGAGCAGTTCTTC. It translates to CASSRRIFNDNEQFF.

The CDR3 DNA reads as TGTGCCAGCAGCCCCGGCGGAGTCTACGAGCAGTACTTC. This gives the protein CASSPGGVYEQYF. The V call is TRBV7-3, the J call TRBJ2-7; the D is unclear. In germline, CDR1 is SGHTA, CDR2 FQGTGA. The CDR3 length is 13 residues. Trimming left V 5 bases short and J 3 bases short, with 11 bases between.

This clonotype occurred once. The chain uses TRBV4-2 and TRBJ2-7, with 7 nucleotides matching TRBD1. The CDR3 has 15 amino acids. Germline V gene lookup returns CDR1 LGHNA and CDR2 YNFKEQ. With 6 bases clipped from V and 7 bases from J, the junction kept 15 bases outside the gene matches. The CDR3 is CASSETGAQNNEQYF. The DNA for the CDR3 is TGTGCCAGCAGTGAAACAGGGGCACAAAACAATGAGCAGTACTTC.

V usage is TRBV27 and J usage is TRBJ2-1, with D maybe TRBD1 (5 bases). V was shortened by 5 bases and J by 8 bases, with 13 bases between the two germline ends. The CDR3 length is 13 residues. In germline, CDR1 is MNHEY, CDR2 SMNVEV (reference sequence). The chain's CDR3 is CASSPDSNDEQFF. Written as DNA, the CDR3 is TGTGCCAGCAGTCCCGACAGTAATGATGAGCAGTTCTTC.

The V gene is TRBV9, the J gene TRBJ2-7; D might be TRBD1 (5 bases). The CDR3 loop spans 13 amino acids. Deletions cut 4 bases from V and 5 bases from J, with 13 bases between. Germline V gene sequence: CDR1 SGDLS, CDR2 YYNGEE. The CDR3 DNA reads TGTGCCAGCAGCAACCAGGGTCCCCACGAGCAGTACTTC. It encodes CASSNQGPHEQYF.

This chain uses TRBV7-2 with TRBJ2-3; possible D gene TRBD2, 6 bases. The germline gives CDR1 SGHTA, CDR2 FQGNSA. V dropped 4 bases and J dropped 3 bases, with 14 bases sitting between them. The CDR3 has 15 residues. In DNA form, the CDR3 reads TGTGCCAGCAGCTCCCCGGGAGTTGGAACAGATACGCAGTATTTT. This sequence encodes CASSSPGVGTDTQYF.

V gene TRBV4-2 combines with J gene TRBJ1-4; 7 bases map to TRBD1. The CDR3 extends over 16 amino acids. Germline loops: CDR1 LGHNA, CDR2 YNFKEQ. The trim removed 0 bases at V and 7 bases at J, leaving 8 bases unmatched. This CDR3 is CASSQDPTGASEKLFF. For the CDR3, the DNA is TGTGCCAGCAGCCAAGATCCTACAGGGGCAAGTGAAAAACTGTTTTTT.

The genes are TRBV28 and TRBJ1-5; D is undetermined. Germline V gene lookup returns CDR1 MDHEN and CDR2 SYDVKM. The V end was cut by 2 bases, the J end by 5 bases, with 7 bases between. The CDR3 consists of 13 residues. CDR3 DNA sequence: TGTGCCAGCAGTTTAAAGGGTTATCAGCCCCAGCATTTT. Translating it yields CASSLKGYQPQHF.

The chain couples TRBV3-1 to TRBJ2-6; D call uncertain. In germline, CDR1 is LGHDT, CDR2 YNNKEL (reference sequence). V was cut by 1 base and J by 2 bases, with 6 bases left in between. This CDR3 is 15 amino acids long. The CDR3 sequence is CASSQGVPGANVLTF. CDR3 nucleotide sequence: TGTGCCAGCAGCCAAGGGGTGCCTGGGGCCAACGTCCTGACTTTC. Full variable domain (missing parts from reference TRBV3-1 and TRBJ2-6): DTAVSQTPKYLVTQMGNDKSIKCEQNLGHDTMYWYKQDSKKFLKIMFSYNNKELIINETVPNRFSPKSPDKAHLNLHINSLELGDSAVYFCASSQGVPGANVLTFGAGSRLTVL.

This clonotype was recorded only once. The CDR3 region has the DNA TGTGCCAGCAGCTTGCCGGGACCAGGCTACAATGAGCAGTTCTTC. Translated, it gives CASSLPGPGYNEQFF. The V gene is TRBV7-3, the J gene TRBJ2-1; D possibly uses TRBD1 or TRBD2 (5 bases each). Germline-derived CDR1 and CDR2 are SGHTA and FQGTGA. This CDR3 is built from 15 residues. The V end lost 3 bases, the J end lost 3 bases, and 12 bases lay between the germline ends.

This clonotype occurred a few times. The CDR3 loop reads CASSGGGPYNEQFF. CDR3 sequence (DNA): TGCGCCAGCAGCGGCGGGGGGCCCTACAATGAGCAGTTCTTC. J is TRBJ2-1 and V is TRBV5-1, with 8 nucleotides matching TRBD2. The trim removed 4 bases at V and 2 bases at J, leaving 2 bases unmatched. The CDR3 loop spans 14 amino acids. The germline V gene encodes CDR1 SGHRS and CDR2 YFSETQ.